This passage covers 18 T cell receptor beta chains from one sample sequenced in a study of cytomegalovirus exposure and HLA in healthy donors. 13 Jbeta primers and 60 Vbeta primers were used for the PCR. Sequencing used immunoSEQ multiplex PCR; TCRdb keeps in-frame clones, though not all of them. The sample lists some 150,000 clones, approximately 80% occurring once. The material sequenced was PBMCs. All receptors come from a man aged 18-30 years in good health and CMV-seronegative.

This chain uses TRBV7-9 with TRBJ2-2; possibly TRBD1 for D (6 bases). The CDR3 covers 16 residues. V shed 1 base and J shed 6 bases, with 15 bases lying between them. Germline V lookup: CDR1 SEHNR, CDR2 FQNEAQ (reference sequence). CDR3 region: CASSLVGAGPAGELFF. CDR3 nucleotides: TGTGCCAGCAGCTTAGTGGGGGCGGGCCCAGCCGGGGAGCTGTTTTTT.

This chain uses TRBV7-9 with TRBJ1-1, with D uncertain. The germline V gene encodes CDR1 SEHNR and CDR2 FQNEAQ (reference sequence). V lost 3 bases to trimming and J lost 8 bases, with 10 bases between them. The length of the CDR3 is 12 residues. The CDR3 nucleotides read TGTGCCAGCAGCTTTGGGGAGGCGGAAGCTTTCTTT. It codes for CASSFGEAEAFF.

V gene TRBV5-1 combines with J gene TRBJ1-1; 8 positions agree with TRBD1. Germline V CDR1 and CDR2: SGHRS, YFSETQ. V lost 1 base, J lost 0 bases, and 11 bases stayed unmatched. This CDR3 has 18 amino acids. The CDR3 loop reads CASSLLGGTGGMNTEAFF. In DNA form, the CDR3 reads TGCGCCAGCAGCTTGTTAGGGGGGACAGGTGGGATGAACACTGAAGCTTTCTTT. Together with reference TRBV5-1 and TRBJ1-1, the CDR3 gives the full variable domain: KAGVTQTPRYLIKTRGQQVTLSCSPISGHRSVSWYQQTPGQGLQFLFEYFSETQRNKGNFPGRFSGRQFSNSRSEMNVSTLELGDSALYLCASSLLGGTGGMNTEAFFGQGTRLTVV.

For this clone: Its ends do not fully match the called genes, so a read error is possible. Additional DNA sequences in this sample encode the identical CDR3. This chain links TRBV23-1 with TRBJ1-6, with D possibly being TRBD1 (6 bases). TRBV23-1 is designated an ORF whose function remains uncertain. This CDR3 spans 16 amino acids. The CDR3 region has the DNA TGCGCCAGCAGTCACCACAGGGTCTCCTATAATTCCCCCCTCCACTTT. Protein product: CASSHHRVSYNSPLHF.

The V call is TRBV5-5, the J call TRBJ1-1; D may be TRBD1 (5 bases). Germline assignment: CDR1 SGHKS and CDR2 YYEKEE (reference sequence). The V and J ends lost 3 bases and 0 bases respectively, with 6 bases between them. This CDR3 region has 13 residues. CDR3 DNA sequence: TGTGCCAGCAGCTGGGGCGTGAACACTGAAGCTTTCTTT. Its translation is CASSWGVNTEAFF. The full variable domain, its missing parts supplied by reference TRBV5-5 and TRBJ1-1, is DAGVTQSPTHLIKTRGQQVTLRCSPISGHKSVSWYQQVLGQGPQFIFQYYEKEERGRGNFPDRFSARQFPNYSSELNVNALLLGDSALYLCASSWGVNTEAFFGQGTRLTVV.

The chain uses TRBV30 and TRBJ2-5, with D possibly being TRBD1 (6 bases). TRBJ2-7 matches the DNA end more closely, so the J call is doubtful. This CDR3 spans 12 amino acids. Germline CDR1 is GTSNPN and CDR2 is SVGIG (reference sequence). The CDR3 spells CAWIPGEYEQYF. The CDR3 coding sequence is TGTGCCTGGATACCAGGGGAATACGAGCAGTACTTC.

The V and J genes are TRBV19 and TRBJ1-1, with D unresolved. Germline CDR1 and CDR2: LNHDA and SQIVND (reference sequence). The CDR3 is 15 residues long. Trimming left V 6 bases short and J 0 bases short, with 14 bases between. The CDR3 loop is CASRIPRLMNTEAFF. For the CDR3, the DNA is TGTGCCAGTAGGATTCCCCGACTCATGAACACTGAAGCTTTCTTT.

V usage is TRBV14 and J usage is TRBJ1-1, with D perhaps matching TRBD1 (6 bases). Germline V CDR1 and CDR2: SGHDN, FVKESK. V shed 3 bases and J shed 3 bases, with 14 bases lying between them. CDR3 length: 15 residues. CDR3 DNA: TGTGCCAGCAGCCAGTTACAGGGTGGGGACACTGAAGCTTTCTTT. Translation gives CASSQLQGGDTEAFF.

Written as DNA, the CDR3 is TGTGCCAGCAGACGGGACAGGGCAAGTCAGCCCCAGCATTTT. Protein sequence: CASRRDRASQPQHF. This chain connects TRBV27 to TRBJ1-5; 9 bases agree with TRBD1. Germline CDR1 and CDR2: MNHEY and SMNVEV (reference sequence). This CDR3 has 14 residues. V shed 6 bases, J shed 6 bases, and the junction held 6 bases outside the gene matches.

This rearrangement joins TRBV30 to TRBJ2-4; 7 bases match TRBD1. This CDR3 has 16 residues. The J segment lost 0 bases and the V segment lost 3 bases, leaving 8 bases of the junction unmatched. Germline V gives CDR1 GTSNPN, CDR2 SVGIG (reference sequence). DNA of the CDR3: TGTGCCTGGAGAGACGGGACAGCACTAGCCAAAAACATTCAGTACTTC. Translating it yields CAWRDGTALAKNIQYF.

This chain uses TRBV30 with TRBJ1-5, with D maybe TRBD1 (5 bases). The CDR3 is made up of 14 amino acids. The V and J ends lost 5 bases and 2 bases respectively, with 13 bases between them. Germline V gives CDR1 GTSNPN, CDR2 SVGIG (reference sequence). CDR3 sequence (DNA): TGTGCCTGGGGACACTACATGGGCAATCAGCCCCAGCATTTT. This encodes CAWGHYMGNQPQHF.

This clone occurred a few times. The DNA of the CDR3 is TGTGCCAGCAGCTACGGAGGGAATCAGCCCCAGCATTTT. This gives the protein CASSYGGNQPQHF. This chain connects TRBV7-9 to TRBJ1-5; D uncertain. Trimming shortened V by 4 bases and J by 4 bases, and 8 bases separated the two germline ends. The CDR3 has 13 amino acids. Looked up from germline, CDR1 is SEHNR and CDR2 is FQNEAQ (reference sequence).

The rearrangement links TRBV6-5 to TRBJ2-5; 8 bases agree with TRBD2. Germline assignment: CDR1 MNHEY and CDR2 SVGAGI. The V segment lost 5 bases and the J segment 4 bases; nucleotides outside the gene matches: 9. The CDR3 totals 15 residues. The DNA for the CDR3 is TGTGCCAGCAGTACCGGGACTAGGGTCGGAGAGACCCAGTACTTC. Its translation: CASSTGTRVGETQYF.

This clone was seen a few times. V usage is TRBV7-9 and J usage is TRBJ2-7; D not resolved. The CDR3 covers 14 residues. The ends were cut back, 5 bases at V and 6 bases at J, with 17 bases in the middle. Germline V gene data show CDR1 as SEHNR and CDR2 as FQNEAQ (reference sequence). CDR3 in DNA: TGTGCCAGCAGCCCCCCTCTTCGACTGGGCGAGCAGTACTTC. It encodes CASSPPLRLGEQYF.

There are a few counts of this clone. The genes are TRBV7-9 and TRBJ1-2; maybe TRBD1 (6 bases). V was trimmed by 3 bases and J by 4 bases, leaving 9 bases between them. CDR1 SEHNR and CDR2 FQNEAQ come from the germline V gene (reference sequence). This CDR3 region has 13 residues. CDR3 DNA: TGTGCCAGCAGCTTTCAGGGGATCTATGGCTACACCTTC. It encodes CASSFQGIYGYTF.

This clone has only a few counts. The chain recombines TRBV4-2 with TRBJ2-7; no clear D. Germline V CDR1 and CDR2: LGHNA, YNFKEQ. The V and J ends lost 0 bases and 2 bases respectively, with 14 bases between them. This CDR3 has 16 amino acids. CDR3 residues: CASSQDPAQGTYEQYF. The CDR3 DNA is TGTGCCAGCAGCCAAGATCCAGCGCAAGGTACCTACGAGCAGTACTTC.

CDR3 loop: CASSLGLAGDEQYF. For the CDR3, the DNA is TGTGCCAGCAGTTTGGGACTAGCGGGAGACGAGCAGTACTTC. This rearrangement joins TRBV28 to TRBJ2-7; 14 bases are a match to TRBD2. In germline, CDR1 is MDHEN, CDR2 SYDVKM. This CDR3 contains 14 residues. V shed 3 bases, J shed 5 bases, and the junction held 0 bases outside the gene matches.

The CDR3 is CASSPGQGATNEKLFF. CDR3 bases: TGTGCCAGCAGCCCGGGACAGGGGGCAACTAATGAAAAACTGTTTTTT. The chain employs TRBV2 and TRBJ1-4; TRBD1 agrees at 11 bases. V lost 6 bases and J lost 0; bases outside the gene matches: 3. The CDR3 totals 16 residues. Germline V CDR1 and CDR2: SNHLY, FYNNEI.